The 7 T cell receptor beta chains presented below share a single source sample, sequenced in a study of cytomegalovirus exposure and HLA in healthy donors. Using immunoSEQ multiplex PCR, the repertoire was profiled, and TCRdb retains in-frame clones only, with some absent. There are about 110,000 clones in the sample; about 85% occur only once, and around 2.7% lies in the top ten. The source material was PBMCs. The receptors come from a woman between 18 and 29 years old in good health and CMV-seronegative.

CDR3 protein: CASSAGLAGVEQYF. The CDR3 DNA reads as TGTGCCAGCAGCGCGGGACTAGCGGGGGTCGAGCAGTACTTC. The chain uses TRBV7-9 and TRBJ2-7, with 14 bases fitting TRBD2. The junction had 3 bases not matched to a gene; V was cut back by 5 bases and J by 6 bases. The CDR3 spans 14 residues. Germline CDR1 is SEHNR and CDR2 is FQNEAQ (reference sequence).

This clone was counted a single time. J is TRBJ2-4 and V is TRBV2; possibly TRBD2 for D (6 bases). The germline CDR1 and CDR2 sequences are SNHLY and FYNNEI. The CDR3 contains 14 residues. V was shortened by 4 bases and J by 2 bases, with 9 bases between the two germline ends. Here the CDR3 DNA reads TGTGCCAGCAGTGCCGGGGGAACCAAAAACATTCAGTACTTC. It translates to CASSAGGTKNIQYF.

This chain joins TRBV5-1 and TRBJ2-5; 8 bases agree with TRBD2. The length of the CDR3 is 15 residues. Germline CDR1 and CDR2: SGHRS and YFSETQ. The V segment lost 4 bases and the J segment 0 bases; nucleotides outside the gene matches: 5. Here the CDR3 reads CASSLPGGNQETQYF. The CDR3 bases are TGCGCCAGCAGCCTCCCGGGGGGGAACCAAGAGACCCAGTACTTC.

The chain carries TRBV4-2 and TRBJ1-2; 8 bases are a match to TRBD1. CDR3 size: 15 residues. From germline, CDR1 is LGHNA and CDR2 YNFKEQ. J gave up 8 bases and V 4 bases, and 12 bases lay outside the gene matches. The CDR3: CASSREQGDPLGYTF. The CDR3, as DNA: TGTGCCAGCAGCCGAGAACAGGGGGACCCTTTAGGCTACACCTTC.

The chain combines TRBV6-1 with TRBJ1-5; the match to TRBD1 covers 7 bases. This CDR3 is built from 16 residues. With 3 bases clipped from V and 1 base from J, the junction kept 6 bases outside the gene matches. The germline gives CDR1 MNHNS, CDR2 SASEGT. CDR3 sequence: CASSDLTGNSNQPQHF. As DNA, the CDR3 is TGTGCCAGCAGTGACCTGACAGGGAACAGCAATCAGCCCCAGCATTTT.

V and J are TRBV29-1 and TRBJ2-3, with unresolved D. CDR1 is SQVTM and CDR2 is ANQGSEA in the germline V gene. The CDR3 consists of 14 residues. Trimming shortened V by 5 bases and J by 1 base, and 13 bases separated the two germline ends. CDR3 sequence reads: CSVLGDRGTDTQYF. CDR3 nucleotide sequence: TGCAGCGTTCTTGGAGATCGGGGCACAGATACGCAGTATTTT.

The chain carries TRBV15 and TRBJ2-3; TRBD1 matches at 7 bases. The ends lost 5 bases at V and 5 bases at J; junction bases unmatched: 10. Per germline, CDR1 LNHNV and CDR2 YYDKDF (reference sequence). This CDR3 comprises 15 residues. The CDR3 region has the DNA TGTGCCACCAGCCAATACACAGGGGCGGGAGATACGCAGTATTTT. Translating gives CATSQYTGAGDTQYF.